The 26 T cell receptor beta chains below were found in one sample sequenced in a study of shared clonotypes between healthy human individuals (dated by TCRdb to between 2020 and 2021). Library preparation was by the immunoSEQ multiplex PCR assay. What TCRdb holds here is the immuneACCESS table cut down to in-frame rearrangements. Part of the clones is not present; checked against another copy, under half of the missing clones reflect an unresolved V gene, and the others are unexplained. For this sample the table gives around 1.5 million clones, of which approximately 98% were detected only once. The ten largest account for around 0.47% of the sample. The specimen was naive CD4+ T cells sorted from blood. The cell subset or site label here, explained by the study, means: CD45RA+ positively selected. These receptors originate from a man aged 25 to 45 in good health.

The chain links TRBV28 to TRBJ1-4; D is unclear. The CDR3 runs to 17 residues. Trimming shortened V by 4 bases and J by 4 bases, and 19 bases separated the two germline ends. Germline CDR1 is MDHEN and CDR2 is SYDVKM. CDR3 DNA sequence: TGTGCCAGCAGTTCCCGCCCCTTCCGGGGAGTTAATGAAAAACTGTTTTTT. Translated, it gives CASSSRPFRGVNEKLFF.

The J gene is TRBJ2-1, the V gene TRBV7-8; D is unclear. From germline, CDR1 is SGHVS and CDR2 FQNEAQ. The CDR3 covers 13 residues. V was pared by 5 bases and J by 8 bases, with 13 bases between. DNA of the CDR3: TGTGCCAGCAGCGCCCTAGTCCCGGATGAGCAGTTCTTC. Its translation is CASSALVPDEQFF.

The CDR3 here is CASSDRQIFSYNEQFF. The CDR3 nucleotides are TGTGCCAGCAGCGATAGGCAGATCTTCTCCTACAATGAGCAGTTCTTC. The chain uses TRBV11-2 and TRBJ2-1, with D unclear. CDR1 is SGHAT and CDR2 is FQNNGV in the germline V gene. Trimming pared 5 bases from V and 0 bases from J, leaving 14 bases between. The CDR3 loop spans 16 amino acids.

The chain recombines TRBV5-1 with TRBJ2-5, with 12 bases lining up with TRBD2. The CDR3 totals 15 residues. V was pared by 4 bases and J by 2 bases, with 3 bases of the junction left unmatched. The V gene's germline CDR1 is SGHRS and CDR2 YFSETQ. The chain's CDR3 is CASSTSGRNQETQYF. Written as DNA, the CDR3 is TGCGCCAGCAGCACTAGCGGGAGGAATCAAGAGACCCAGTACTTC.

This rearrangement joins TRBV18 to TRBJ1-1; D is uncertain. Trimming left V 4 bases short and J 1 base short, with 7 bases between. The germline CDR1 and CDR2 sequences are KGHSH and LQKENI. There are 13 residues in the CDR3. The CDR3 nucleotides read TGTGCCAGCTCACGGCAAGAGAACACTGAAGCTTTCTTT. Encoded protein: CASSRQENTEAFF.

This chain links TRBV5-5 with TRBJ2-3, with TRBD2 matching over 9 bases. The J segment lost 4 bases and the V segment lost 0 bases, leaving 6 bases of the junction unmatched. This CDR3 region has 16 residues. Germline CDR1 is SGHKS and CDR2 is YYEKEE (reference sequence). The CDR3 bases are TGTGCCAGCAGCTTGGTCGGCGGGAGGGCCCCAGATACGCAGTATTTT. This gives the protein CASSLVGGRAPDTQYF.

To note about this clone: Other DNA sequences in this sample translate to the same CDR3. This rearrangement joins TRBV6-1 to TRBJ2-7; D unclear. With 0 bases removed from V and 2 bases from J, the gap between germline ends came to 5 bases. CDR3 length: 13 residues. From germline, CDR1 is MNHNS and CDR2 SASEGT. The DNA for the CDR3 is TGTGCCAGCAGTGAAGCGGCACCCTACGAGCAGTACTTC. The encoded protein is CASSEAAPYEQYF.

The chain combines TRBV5-1 with TRBJ2-2; 9 positions agree with TRBD1. The CDR3 contains 16 residues. V lost 4 bases to trimming and J lost 0 bases; unmatched junction nucleotides: 4. Germline V gene sequence: CDR1 SGHRS, CDR2 YFSETQ. The CDR3 loop reads CASSSRDRANTGELFF. Here the CDR3 DNA reads TGCGCCAGCAGCAGCCGGGACAGGGCGAACACCGGGGAGCTGTTTTTT.

The V gene is TRBV2, the J gene TRBJ1-1; D is unclear. The CDR3 sequence is 15 residues long. In germline, CDR1 is SNHLY, CDR2 FYNNEI. The V end lost 7 bases, the J end lost 0 bases, and 15 bases lay between the germline ends. CDR3 sequence (DNA): TGTGCCAGCACCATCCGGAACACAGTGAACACTGAAGCTTTCTTT. This translates into CASTIRNTVNTEAFF.

In the case of this clone: The sample contains more than one DNA sequence encoding this CDR3. This chain uses TRBV14 with TRBJ2-6; no reliable D call. This CDR3 contains 13 residues. Germline-derived CDR1 and CDR2 are SGHDN and FVKESK. V was cut by 9 bases and J by 0 bases, with 6 bases left in between. The DNA of the CDR3 is TGTGCCAGTCGGAGCTCTGGGGCCAACGTCCTGACTTTC. As protein: CASRSSGANVLTF.

In regard to this clone: A read error may produce the germline difference seen at one junction end. The gene calls are TRBV7-7 and TRBJ2-3; D uncertain. The germline CDR1 and CDR2 sequences are SSHAT and FNYEAQ (reference sequence). This CDR3 region has 14 residues. The CDR3 DNA is TGTGCTAGCAGCTCGGGCGACAGCACAGATACGCAGTATTTT. Its translation: CASSSGDSTDTQYF.

J is TRBJ1-2 and V is TRBV28; D unresolved. Germline CDR1 is MDHEN and CDR2 is SYDVKM. V was pared by 3 bases and J by 7 bases, with 15 bases between. The CDR3 consists of 14 residues. CDR3 in amino acids: CASSFDANQSGYTF. The CDR3 DNA is TGTGCCAGCAGTTTTGATGCTAATCAATCTGGCTACACCTTC.

V and J are TRBV19 and TRBJ2-2; D might be TRBD2 (5 bases). Trimming stripped 8 bases from V and 8 bases from J, with 18 bases between. The CDR3 has 14 amino acids. CDR1 is LNHDA and CDR2 is SQIVND in the germline V gene (reference sequence). The CDR3 loop is CASGSGIPAGELFF. The CDR3 DNA is TGTGCCAGTGGTTCCGGGATACCCGCGGGGGAGCTGTTTTTT.

The chain has TRBV9 and TRBJ2-5; no clear D. This CDR3 has 15 amino acids. Germline CDR1 SGDLS, CDR2 YYNGEE. V gave up 2 bases and J gave up 4 bases, with 15 bases separating them. The chain's CDR3 is CASSVSLGKGETQYF. DNA of the CDR3: TGTGCCAGCAGCGTTTCTCTTGGGAAGGGAGAGACCCAGTACTTC.

The DNA for the CDR3 is TGTGCCAGCAGCTTAGATGCCAGTAACACTGAAGCTTTCTTT. This encodes CASSLDASNTEAFF. V and J are TRBV7-9 and TRBJ1-1; no clear D. The germline V gene encodes CDR1 SEHNR and CDR2 FQNEAQ (reference sequence). V lost 1 base and J 2 bases, leaving 8 bases between the germline ends. This CDR3 has 14 residues. The whole variable domain, remainder taken from reference TRBV7-9 and TRBJ1-1, is DTGVSQNPRHKITKRGQNVTFRCDPISEHNRLYWYRQTLGQGPEFLTYFQNEAQLEKSRLLSDRFSAERPKGSFSTLEIQRTEQGDSAMYLCASSLDASNTEAFFGQGTRLTVV.

This sequence joins TRBV9 and TRBJ1-4; TRBD1 matches 9 bases. The CDR3 runs to 17 residues. Germline V gene lookup returns CDR1 SGDLS and CDR2 YYNGEE. Trimming at V came to 3 bases and at J to 7 bases, leaving 13 bases not matched to a gene. CDR3 residues: CASSAGQGHFLGEKLFF. The CDR3 DNA reads as TGTGCCAGCAGCGCGGGACAGGGTCATTTCTTGGGTGAAAAACTGTTTTTT. Combining the CDR3 with reference TRBV9 and TRBJ1-4 gives the whole variable domain DSGVTQTPKHLITATGQRVTLRCSPRSGDLSVYWYQQSLDQGLQFLIQYYNGEERAKGNILERFSAQQFPDLHSELNLSSLELGDSALYFCASSAGQGHFLGEKLFFGSGTQLSVL.

The rearrangement links TRBV14 to TRBJ2-1; 7 bases map to TRBD2. The germline V gene encodes CDR1 SGHDN and CDR2 FVKESK. The V segment lost 4 bases and the J segment 3 bases; nucleotides outside the gene matches: 9. This CDR3 comprises 16 residues. The CDR3 loop reads CASSPAGTTYYNEQFF. In DNA form, the CDR3 reads TGTGCCAGCAGCCCGGCGGGGACTACGTACTACAATGAGCAGTTCTTC.

V gene TRBV15 combines with J gene TRBJ2-7, with D uncertain. Germline CDR1 and CDR2: LNHNV and YYDKDF (reference sequence). V shed 0 bases and J shed 4 bases, with 22 bases lying between them. This CDR3 spans 18 amino acids. The CDR3 DNA follows: TGTGCCACCAGCAGAGATGCCCCACTGGCTGGGGTTATATACGAGCAGTACTTC. Amino acids: CATSRDAPLAGVIYEQYF.

V and J are TRBV5-1 and TRBJ2-5; no firm D call. The CDR3 has 16 amino acids. In germline, CDR1 is SGHRS, CDR2 YFSETQ. Trimming left V 4 bases short and J 4 bases short, with 20 bases between. CDR3 nucleotides: TGCGCCAGCAGCCGATCCACCTTGCTAGAGACAGAGACCCAGTACTTC. This sequence encodes CASSRSTLLETETQYF.

Concerning this clone itself: The same CDR3 can be traced to other DNA sequences in this sample. The J gene is TRBJ2-7, the V gene TRBV9, with D unclear. V was cut by 0 bases and J by 0 bases, with 7 bases left in between. The CDR3 is 14 amino acids. Germline V gene data show CDR1 as SGDLS and CDR2 as YYNGEE. The DNA of the CDR3 is TGTGCCAGCAGCGTAGGGGCCTCCTCCTACGAGCAGTACTTC. Translating it yields CASSVGASSYEQYF.

The sample holds one count of this clone. Different DNA sequences within this sample yield the same CDR3. The chain joins TRBV9 to TRBJ2-7; D not certain. CDR1 is SGDLS, CDR2 YYNGEE, per germline. The CDR3 is 14 amino acids. V was shortened by 0 bases and J by 4 bases, with 11 bases between the two germline ends. The chain's CDR3 is CASSVDIGSYEQYF. Written as DNA, the CDR3 is TGTGCCAGCAGCGTAGATATAGGGTCTTACGAGCAGTACTTC.

The chain carries TRBV29-1 and TRBJ1-2; D unresolved. Looked up from germline, CDR1 is SQVTM and CDR2 is ANQGSEA. The CDR3 covers 17 residues. V was clipped by 3 bases and J by 3 bases, with 23 bases between them. CDR3 amino acids: CSVDLLGMGRPDYGYTF. CDR3 sequence (DNA): TGCAGCGTTGATCTCCTTGGGATGGGGAGGCCCGACTATGGCTACACCTTC.

DNA for the CDR3: TGTGCCAGCAGTTTAACGGACAGGGCAGACTACGAGCAGTACTTC. This codes for CASSLTDRADYEQYF. The chain links TRBV28 to TRBJ2-7; 8 nucleotides align to TRBD1. CDR3 length: 15 residues. The V gene's germline CDR1 is MDHEN and CDR2 SYDVKM. V gave up 2 bases and J gave up 3 bases; unmatched junction bases: 6.

The rearrangement joins TRBV27 to TRBJ2-7, with 8 bases lining up with TRBD2. CDR1 and CDR2 (germline): MNHEY, SMNVEV (reference sequence). The CDR3 runs 17 residues. J lost 1 base, V lost 3 bases, and 11 bases had no gene match. The CDR3 protein is CASSFQTSSGPSYEQYF. The CDR3 coding sequence is TGTGCCAGCAGTTTCCAGACCTCTAGCGGGCCTTCCTACGAGCAGTACTTC.

The V gene is TRBV9, the J gene TRBJ1-2; D is unclear. Germline CDR1 SGDLS, CDR2 YYNGEE. Between the trimmed V and J ends, which lost 2 bases and 2 bases, there was a span of 10 bases. The CDR3 extends over 14 amino acids. This chain's CDR3 is CASSVQPGNYGYTF. CDR3 sequence (DNA): TGTGCCAGCAGCGTTCAGCCCGGAAACTATGGCTACACCTTC.

The chain uses TRBV6-6 and TRBJ2-7; 12 bases are shared with TRBD2. CDR3 length: 15 residues. After removal of 6 bases from V and 6 bases from J, the junction contained 9 bases not matched to a gene. Germline V lookup: CDR1 MNHNY, CDR2 SVGAGI (reference sequence). The CDR3 loop is CASSPGLAGTSEQYF. In DNA form, the CDR3 reads TGTGCCAGCAGCCCCGGACTAGCGGGAACTTCCGAGCAGTACTTC.